The present TCR beta chain was sequenced within a study of blood T cell repertoires in COVID-19. Study-wide context: Acute-phase and convalescent COVID-19 samples originated in the United States, Italy and Spain.

Per the original methods: Estimation of nucleated cell counts was performed using reference gene primer amplification. Clones were sequenced by immunoSEQ multiplex PCR, and TCRdb holds only the in-frame ones, with some missing. V and J calls and clone size are those listed in that table; D and trimming were worked out from the DNA. This table holds roughly 380,000 clones, approximately 89% found once. Those enrolled in Seattle joined during active infection and were followed longitudinally afterward. Germline-derived CDR1 and CDR2 are KGHDR and SFDVKD. The CDR3 length is 15 residues. V was trimmed by 4 bases and J by 7 bases, leaving 16 bases between them.

The chain employs TRBV24-1 and TRBJ1-3, with D hard to call. The source is a woman between 40 and 55 years old with COVID-19, enrolled during active disease. The sequenced material came from peripheral blood. CDR3 loop: CATSDPRAGSNTIYF. In DNA, the CDR3 is TGTGCCACCAGTGACCCGAGGGCCGGTAGCAACACCATATATTTT.